The rows below give T cell receptor beta chains drawn from one sample of a study of blood T cell repertoires in COVID-19. Clones were sequenced by immunoSEQ multiplex PCR, and TCRdb holds only the in-frame ones, with some missing. This sample has 100,000 to 150,000 clones, with roughly nine tenths found just once. Sequenced material: peripheral blood. Receptors originate from a man aged 50-60 years with active COVID-19. The CDR3 runs from the conserved cysteine through the conserved F or W. D genes are given only for firm matches. Size is omitted from some rows. Given values are once, few, many or a class for expanded clones.

v_gene	abundance	j_gene	d_gene	len	CDR3aa	CDR3nt
TRBV6-5	NA	TRBJ2-1	TRBD1	13	CASSPHRGNEQFF	TGTGCCAGCAGTCCGCACAGGGGGAATGAGCAGTTCTTC
TRBV5-6	NA	TRBJ1-2	TRBD1	15	CASSPGFRTGVGYTF	TGTGCCAGCAGCCCTGGCTTCCGGACAGGGGTTGGCTACACCTTC
TRBV24-1	NA	TRBJ2-1	TRBD2	16	CATSAVLAGEGNEQFF	TGTGCCACCAGTGCCGTACTAGCGGGAGAGGGGAATGAGCAGTTCTTC
TRBV10-3	NA	TRBJ1-1	NA	10	CAISVSEAFF	TGTGCCATCAGTGTCTCTGAAGCTTTCTTT
TRBV5-1	NA	TRBJ1-1	TRBD1	16	CASSLVGQGVNTEAFF	TGCGCCAGCAGCTTGGTTGGACAGGGAGTGAACACTGAAGCTTTCTTT
TRBV6-5	NA	TRBJ2-7	TRBD2	15	CASSRSGVSSYEQYF	TGTGCCAGCAGTCGTAGCGGGGTGAGCTCCTACGAGCAGTACTTC
TRBV5-1	once	TRBJ2-2	TRBD2	19	CASSRPELAGGPQTGELFF	TGCGCCAGCAGCCGTCCGGAACTAGCGGGGGGGCCCCAAACCGGGGAGCTGTTTTTT
TRBV19	few	TRBJ1-3	TRBD1	16	CASRIRTGGIENTIYF	TGTGCCAGTAGAATCCGGACAGGGGGCATAGAAAACACCATATATTTT
TRBV3-1/TRBV3-2	NA	TRBJ2-6	NA	16	CASSVNTGTGANVLTF	TGTGCCAGCAGTGTGAATACAGGGACCGGGGCCAACGTCCTGACTTTC
TRBV3-1/TRBV3-2	NA	TRBJ2-3	TRBD2	14	CASSPSGSTDTQYF	TGTGCCAGCAGTCCTAGCGGAAGCACAGATACGCAGTATTTT
TRBV6-5	NA	TRBJ1-2	NA	14	CASSYEGAVDGYTF	TGTGCCAGCAGTTACGAAGGGGCCGTCGATGGCTACACCTTC
TRBV2	NA	TRBJ1-6	TRBD1	14	CASRTDRVDSPLHF	TGTGCCAGCAGGACTGACAGGGTAGATTCACCCCTCCACTTT
TRBV9	NA	TRBJ1-1	TRBD1	14	CASSPPPGQGEAFF	TGTGCCAGCAGCCCCCCCCCGGGACAGGGGGAAGCTTTCTTT
TRBV7-2	NA	TRBJ2-2	NA	16	CASSPGLRGNTGELFF	TGTGCCAGCAGCCCCGGTTTAAGAGGGAACACCGGGGAGCTGTTTTTT
TRBV6-2/TRBV6-3	NA	TRBJ2-3	TRBD2	16	CASSYGGLAKTDTQYF	TGTGCCAGCAGTTACGGGGGACTAGCGAAGACAGATACGCAGTATTTT
TRBV18	NA	TRBJ2-7	TRBD1	15	CASSPPGQGLYEQYF	TGTGCCAGCTCACCCCCGGGACAGGGCTTGTACGAGCAGTACTTC
TRBV5-4	NA	TRBJ1-6	NA	14	CASSLDGRNSPLHF	TGTGCCAGCAGCTTGGACGGCAGGAATTCACCCCTCCACTTT
TRBV5-1	NA	TRBJ2-1	NA	13	CASSSDSYNEQFF	TGCGCCAGCAGCTCTGACAGCTACAATGAGCAGTTCTTC
TRBV11-2	NA	TRBJ2-1	TRBD2	15	CASSFGTSGYNEQFF	TGTGCCAGCAGCTTCGGGACTAGCGGTTACAATGAGCAGTTCTTC
TRBV14	NA	TRBJ2-1	NA	13	CASSPGGLHKQFF	TGTGCCAGCAGCCCGGGCGGACTCCACAAGCAGTTCTTC
TRBV4-1	NA	TRBJ2-2	TRBD2	16	CASSYGLAANTGELFF	TGCGCCAGCAGCTACGGACTAGCGGCGAACACCGGGGAGCTGTTTTTT
TRBV29-1	NA	TRBJ1-5	NA	20	CSVFGSPLNPRGYSNQPQHF	TGCAGCGTTTTTGGGTCACCGTTAAATCCCCGGGGATATAGCAATCAGCCCCAGCATTTT
TRBV2	NA	TRBJ2-5	TRBD2	16	CASGGLAGLIQETQYF	TGTGCCAGTGGAGGACTAGCGGGGTTGATACAAGAGACCCAGTACTTC
TRBV9	NA	TRBJ2-5	TRBD1	14	CASSAGQYSETQYF	TGTGCCAGCAGCGCGGGACAGTATAGTGAGACCCAGTACTTC
TRBV5-1	NA	TRBJ2-3	TRBD2	16	CASSVTSSGAPDTQYF	TGCGCCAGCAGCGTCACCTCTAGCGGGGCCCCAGATACGCAGTATTTT
TRBV7-2	many	TRBJ1-1	NA	13	CASSSPPRTEAFF	TGTGCCAGCAGCTCACCCCCACGGACTGAAGCTTTCTTT
TRBV29-1	NA	TRBJ1-1	TRBD1	15	CSVGPLYRGRTEAFF	TGCAGCGTTGGTCCCCTTTACAGGGGGCGGACTGAAGCTTTCTTT
TRBV18	once	TRBJ2-4	TRBD2	13	CASSRSGGNIQYF	TGTGCCAGCTCACGTTCGGGAGGAAACATTCAGTACTTC
TRBV27	NA	TRBJ2-1	TRBD2	14	CASSLGLAGNEQFF	TGTGCCAGCAGTCTAGGACTAGCGGGCAATGAGCAGTTCTTC
TRBV27	NA	TRBJ1-1	NA	15	CASSQFGQPNTEAFF	TGTGCCAGCAGTCAATTTGGACAGCCGAACACTGAAGCTTTCTTT
TRBV7-2	NA	TRBJ2-3	NA	13	CASSHSGTDTQYF	TGTGCCAGCAGCCATAGCGGTACAGATACGCAGTATTTT
TRBV7-9	NA	TRBJ2-1	NA	12	CASSSRVYEQFF	TGTGCCAGCAGCAGCAGGGTGTATGAGCAGTTCTTC